A selection of T cell receptor beta chains follows, all from one sample in a study of identical twins. TCRdb reprocessed the 5' RACE reads via MiXCR and lists one record per CDR3 protein. Among 1.5 million to 2 million distinct CDR3 sequences listed, about 30% were seen once. The sample comprised cord blood. The receptors here all came from a newborn girl in good health. The CDR3 runs from the conserved cysteine through the conserved F or W. The D gene is left open where the match is weak. Clone size is stated in some rows and not others, as once, few, many or a class when expanded.

v_gene: TRBV4-2; abundance: NA; j_gene: TRBJ1-2; d_gene: NA; CDR3nt: TGTGCCAGCAGCCATAGTGGGCAGGGTGATGGCTACACCTTC; CDR3aa: CASSHSGQGDGYTF
v_gene: TRBV20-1; abundance: few; j_gene: TRBJ2-4; d_gene: NA; CDR3nt: TGCAGTGCTAGAGTGGCTGAGATAGCCAAAAACATTCAGTACTTC; CDR3aa: CSARVAEIAKNIQYF
v_gene: TRBV11-2; abundance: NA; j_gene: TRBJ1-6; d_gene: TRBD1; CDR3nt: TGTGCCAGCAGCCCGCAGGGACAGGGGAGTTTGGCACCCCTCCACTTT; CDR3aa: CASSPQGQGSLAPLHF
v_gene: TRBV27; abundance: NA; j_gene: TRBJ2-1; d_gene: TRBD2; CDR3nt: TGTGCCAGCAGTTCGACTAGCCCACGATACGAGCAGTTCTTC; CDR3aa: CASSSTSPRYEQFF
v_gene: TRBV3-1; abundance: NA; j_gene: TRBJ1-4; d_gene: NA; CDR3nt: TGTGCCAGCAGCCAAGGGTCCGGTGGGGAAAAACTGTTTTTT; CDR3aa: CASSQGSGGEKLFF
v_gene: TRBV20-1; abundance: few; j_gene: TRBJ2-5; d_gene: NA; CDR3nt: TGCAGTGCTAGAGATCCAGAGGGGGGGCTTCAAGAGACCCAGTACTTC; CDR3aa: CSARDPEGGLQETQYF
v_gene: TRBV2; abundance: NA; j_gene: TRBJ1-5; d_gene: TRBD1; CDR3nt: TGTGCCAGCATGTTGGACAGGCGAAATCAGCCCCAGCATTTT; CDR3aa: CASMLDRRNQPQHF
v_gene: TRBV29-1; abundance: NA; j_gene: TRBJ1-1; d_gene: TRBD1; CDR3nt: TGCAGCGTTGGTCGTGGACAGGTCATGAACACTGAAGCTTTCTTT; CDR3aa: CSVGRGQVMNTEAFF
v_gene: TRBV20-1; abundance: NA; j_gene: TRBJ1-2; d_gene: NA; CDR3nt: TGCAGTGTTAGTCCGGGTGAGGATGGCTACACCTTC; CDR3aa: CSVSPGEDGYTF
v_gene: TRBV4-1; abundance: NA; j_gene: TRBJ2-2; d_gene: TRBD2; CDR3nt: TGCGCCAGCAGCCAGAGCGGGAGTTGGACCGGGGAGCTGTTTTTT; CDR3aa: CASSQSGSWTGELFF
v_gene: TRBV28; abundance: NA; j_gene: TRBJ1-5; d_gene: TRBD1; CDR3nt: TGTGCCATCGGGGGCCCCGACAGGGGTAATCAGCCCCAGCATTTT; CDR3aa: CAIGGPDRGNQPQHF
v_gene: TRBV20-1; abundance: NA; j_gene: TRBJ2-1; d_gene: TRBD2; CDR3nt: TGCAGTGCTATCTGGACTAGCGGGGCCCCAAGCTCCTACAATGAGCAGTTCTTC; CDR3aa: CSAIWTSGAPSSYNEQFF
v_gene: TRBV4-1; abundance: NA; j_gene: TRBJ2-1; d_gene: TRBD2; CDR3nt: TGCGCCAGCAGCCGCCATCGGACTAGCGGCAATGAGCAGTTCTTC; CDR3aa: CASSRHRTSGNEQFF
v_gene: TRBV19; abundance: NA; j_gene: TRBJ2-7; d_gene: TRBD1; CDR3nt: TGTGCCAGTAGTTCCGGGACAGGGGGTACAGTGATCGGCAAGCAGTACTTC; CDR3aa: CASSSGTGGTVIGKQYF